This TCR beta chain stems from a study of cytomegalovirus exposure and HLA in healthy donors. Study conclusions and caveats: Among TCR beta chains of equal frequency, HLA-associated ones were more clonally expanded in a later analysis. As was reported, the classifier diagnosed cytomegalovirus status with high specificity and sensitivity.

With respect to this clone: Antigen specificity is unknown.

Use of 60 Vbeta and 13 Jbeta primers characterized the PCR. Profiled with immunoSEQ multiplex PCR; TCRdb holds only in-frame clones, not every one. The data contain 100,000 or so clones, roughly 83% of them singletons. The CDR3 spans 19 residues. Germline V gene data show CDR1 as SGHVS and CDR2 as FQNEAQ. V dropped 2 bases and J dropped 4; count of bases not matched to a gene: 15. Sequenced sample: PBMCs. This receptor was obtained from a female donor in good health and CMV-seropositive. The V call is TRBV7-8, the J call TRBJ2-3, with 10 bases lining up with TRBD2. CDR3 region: CASSLPSGGARTRSDTQYF. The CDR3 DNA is TGTGCCAGCAGCTTACCCAGCGGGGGGGCTCGAACTCGTTCAGATACGCAGTATTTT.